The source of this T cell receptor (beta chain) is a study of tumor and adjacent non-tumor tissue in lung cancer. This CDR3 is 18 amino acids long. The V gene's germline CDR1 is MNHNS and CDR2 SASEGT. Of note for this clonotype: At one end the junction does not follow the germline gene, possibly because of a read error.

Three rounds of nested PCR, following a modified ARM-PCR protocol, produced the TCRbeta library. TCRdb re-analysed the multiplex PCR reads in MiXCR, keeping a single row per CDR3 protein. Altogether around 200,000 distinct CDR3 sequences are present, less than 80% being singletons, with the ten largest covering around 25%. This sample's RNA came from whole unsorted tissue. Sequencing was done on a sample of lung tumor tissue. This clonotype was sampled from a man aged 55 to 69 with non-small cell lung cancer. The gene calls are TRBV6-1 and TRBJ1-5, with D possibly being TRBD1 (6 bases). CDR3 DNA sequence: TGTGCCAGCAGTGAAGCAGAGACAGGTTTTTATAGCAATCAGCTCCAGCATTTT. Translating gives CASSEAETGFYSNQLQHF.